This record concerns one T cell receptor (beta chain) sequence. V was pared by 2 bases and J by 1 base, with 13 bases between. CDR1 is SGHNT, CDR2 YYREEE, per germline (reference sequence). The CDR3 has 17 amino acids. The data were obtained in a study of blood T cell repertoires in COVID-19. In the authors' workflow: Counts of nucleated cells, estimated from reference gene primer amplification, were obtained. The method was immunoSEQ multiplex PCR; TCRdb's version includes in-frame clones alone and lacks a portion of them. Clone size and V and J calls were adopted from that table, with D and trimming inferred from the DNA. The sample includes 140,000 to 150,000 clones, approximately 88% of them seen just once.

The sequenced sample consisted of peripheral blood. The receptor's source is a man in his sixties with active or convalescent COVID-19. The chain employs TRBV5-4 and TRBJ2-6; D perhaps matches TRBD1 (7 bases). The CDR3, as DNA: TGTGCCAGCAGCTTATTCGCAGGGGGGTCTGGGGCCAACGTCCTGACTTTC. Translation gives CASSLFAGGSGANVLTF.